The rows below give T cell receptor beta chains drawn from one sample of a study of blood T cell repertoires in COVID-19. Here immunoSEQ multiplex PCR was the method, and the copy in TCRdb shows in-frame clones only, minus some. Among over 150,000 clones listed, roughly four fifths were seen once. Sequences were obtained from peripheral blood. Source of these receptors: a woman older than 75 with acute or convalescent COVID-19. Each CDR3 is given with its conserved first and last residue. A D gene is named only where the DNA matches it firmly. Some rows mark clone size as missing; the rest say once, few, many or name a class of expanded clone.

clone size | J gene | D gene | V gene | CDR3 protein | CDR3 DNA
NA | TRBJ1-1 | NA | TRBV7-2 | CASSLGHTNTEAFF | TGTGCCAGCAGCTTGGGACACACTAACACTGAAGCTTTCTTT
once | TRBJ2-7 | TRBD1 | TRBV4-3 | CASSQALATGGEQYF | TGCGCCAGCAGCCAGGCTCTAGCGACAGGGGGCGAGCAGTACTTC
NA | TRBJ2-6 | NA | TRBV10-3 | CAISGGGAAAPGGANVLTF | TGTGCCATCAGTGGAGGGGGGGCGGCGGCCCCGGGGGGGGCCAACGTCCTGACTTTC
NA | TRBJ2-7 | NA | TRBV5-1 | CASSLEARGEQYF | TGCGCCAGCAGCTTGGAGGCGCGGGGCGAGCAGTACTTC
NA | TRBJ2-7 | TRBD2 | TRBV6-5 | CASSLSGSSYEQYF | TGTGCCAGCAGTTTGAGCGGGAGCTCCTACGAGCAGTACTTC
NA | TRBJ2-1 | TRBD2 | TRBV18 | CASSTAGTSGGGSYNEQFF | TGTGCCAGCTCAACCGCCGGGACTAGCGGGGGTGGTTCCTACAATGAGCAGTTCTTC
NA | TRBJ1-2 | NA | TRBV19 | CASMLGADRRFTF | TGTGCCAGTATGTTAGGGGCGGACCGCCGGTTCACCTTC
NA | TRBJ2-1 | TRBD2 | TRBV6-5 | CASVTSGGGLREQFF | TGTGCCAGTGTGACTAGCGGGGGCGGTTTGCGTGAGCAGTTCTTC
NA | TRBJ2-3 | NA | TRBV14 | CASRPGIPTDTQYF | TGTGCCAGCAGACCGGGGATTCCCACAGATACGCAGTATTTT
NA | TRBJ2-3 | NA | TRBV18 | CASSPPGAGTDTQYF | TGTGCCAGCTCACCACCAGGGGCCGGGACAGATACGCAGTATTTT
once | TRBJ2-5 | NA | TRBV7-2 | CASSSGGGETQYF | TGTGCCAGCAGCTCCGGAGGGGGCGAGACCCAGTACTTC
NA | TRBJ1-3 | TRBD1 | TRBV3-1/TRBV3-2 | CASSQQGAGNTIYF | TGTGCCAGCAGCCAACAGGGGGCTGGAAACACCATATATTTT
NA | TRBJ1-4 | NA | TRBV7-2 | CASSLDLGINEKLFF | TGTGCCAGCAGCTTAGATCTAGGAATAAATGAAAAACTGTTTTTT
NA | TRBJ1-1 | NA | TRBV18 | CASSSDTSNTEAFF | TGTGCCAGCTCATCGGACACATCGAACACTGAAGCTTTCTTT
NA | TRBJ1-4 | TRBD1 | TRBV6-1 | CASSVTPPGGVWPTNEKLFF | TGTGCCAGCAGTGTTACCCCGCCAGGGGGCGTTTGGCCAACTAATGAAAAACTGTTTTTT
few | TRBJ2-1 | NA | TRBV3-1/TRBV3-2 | CASSKRVEQFF | TGTGCCAGCTCTAAGCGCGTCGAGCAGTTCTTC
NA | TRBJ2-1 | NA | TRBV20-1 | CSARTDNEQFF | TGCAGTGCTAGAACGGACAATGAGCAGTTCTTC
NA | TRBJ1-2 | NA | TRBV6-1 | CASSEALGRANYGYTF | TGTGCCAGCAGTGAAGCGCTCGGGAGAGCTAACTATGGCTACACCTTC
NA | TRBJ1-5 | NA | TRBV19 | CASSTGGHSNQPQHF | TGTGCCAGTAGTACGGGAGGTCATAGCAATCAGCCCCAGCATTTT
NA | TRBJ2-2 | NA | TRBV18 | CASSPPSLKGTGELFF | TGTGCCAGCTCACCACCGTCGCTTAAGGGGACCGGGGAGCTGTTTTTT
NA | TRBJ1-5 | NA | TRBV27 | CASSANNAQGHNQPQHF | TGTGCCAGCAGTGCAAACAACGCCCAGGGCCACAATCAGCCCCAGCATTTT
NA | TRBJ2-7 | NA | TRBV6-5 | CAISSGDTFYEQYF | TGTGCCATTTCCTCCGGGGACACTTTCTACGAGCAGTACTTC
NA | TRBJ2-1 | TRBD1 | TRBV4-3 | CASSYVLGQGRQEQFF | TGCGCCAGCAGTTACGTTTTGGGACAGGGGCGGCAAGAGCAGTTCTTC
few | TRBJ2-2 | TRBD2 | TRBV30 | CAWKRAGLTRGTGELFF | TGTGCCTGGAAAAGGGCGGGACTAACGAGGGGCACCGGGGAGCTGTTTTTT
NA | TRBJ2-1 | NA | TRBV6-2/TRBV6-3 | CASSYSSSPSGSLPEQFF | TGTGCCAGCAGTTACTCTAGCAGCCCCTCGGGTTCCCTTCCTGAGCAGTTCTTC
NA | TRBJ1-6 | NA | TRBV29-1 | CSVRGRGTNSPLHF | TGCAGCGTCCGCGGTCGGGGGACTAATTCACCCCTCCACTTT
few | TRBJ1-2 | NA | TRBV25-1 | CASSEGHINYGYTF | TGTGCCAGCAGTGAGGGCCACATCAACTATGGCTACACCTTC